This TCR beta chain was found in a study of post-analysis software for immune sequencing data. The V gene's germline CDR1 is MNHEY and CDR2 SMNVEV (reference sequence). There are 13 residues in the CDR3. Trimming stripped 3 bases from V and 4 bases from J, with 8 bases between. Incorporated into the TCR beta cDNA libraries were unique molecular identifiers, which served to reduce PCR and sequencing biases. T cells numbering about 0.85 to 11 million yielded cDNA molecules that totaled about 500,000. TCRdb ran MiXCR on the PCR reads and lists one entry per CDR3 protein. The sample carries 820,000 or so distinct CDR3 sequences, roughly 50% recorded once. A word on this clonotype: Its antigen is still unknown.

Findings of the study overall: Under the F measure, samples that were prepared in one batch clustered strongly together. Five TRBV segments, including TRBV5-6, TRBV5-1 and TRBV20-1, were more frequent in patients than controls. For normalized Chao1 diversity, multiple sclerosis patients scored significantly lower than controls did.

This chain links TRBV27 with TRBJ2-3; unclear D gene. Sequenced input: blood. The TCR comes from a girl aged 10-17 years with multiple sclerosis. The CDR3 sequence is CASSFAQSDTQYF. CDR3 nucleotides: TGTGCCAGCAGTTTCGCCCAATCAGATACGCAGTATTTT.